The 4 T cell receptor beta chains reported below all come from one sample, sequenced in a study of identical twins (dated by TCRdb to 2016 to 2017). Receptors were amplified or captured by 5' RACE. The reads were generated on an Illumina HiSeq 2000. TCRdb reprocessing: public reads trimmed at Q25 with fastp, clones called with MiXCR, in-frame beta chains kept. Here each entry gathers all rows of one CDR3 protein and keeps the most common genes and DNA. For this sample there are around 1.7 million distinct CDR3 sequences; 25% to 35% appear just once. Of the sample, approximately 0.29% is held by the ten largest clones. Sequencing input: cord blood. The receptors were sampled from a newborn girl in good health.

In this sample, this clonotype turned up a few times. The chain recombines TRBV10-3 with TRBJ2-5, with 10 bases aligning to TRBD2. The V and J ends lost 10 bases and 11 bases, in that order; junction bases with no gene match: 19. Germline V CDR1 and CDR2: ENHRY, SYGVKD. CDR3 length: 15 amino acids. CDR3 nucleotides: TGTGCCACCTATCCAGCGGGAGGGATCGGCAATGAGCAGTACTTC. This translates into CATYPAGGIGNEQYF.

Comments on this clonotype: A much larger clone differs by one base, so this may be a read error. The chain carries TRBV6-6 and TRBJ2-3, with D possibly being TRBD2 (6 bases). Germline CDR1 is MNHNY and CDR2 is SVGAGI (reference sequence). The ends were cut back, 6 bases at V and 4 bases at J, with 8 bases in the middle. The CDR3 runs to 12 residues. The CDR3 bases are TGTGCCAGCAGGGGGGACTCAGATACGCAGTATTTT. Amino acid sequence: CASRGDSDTQYF.

This chain joins TRBV11-2 and TRBJ1-4, with no clear D. V gave up 4 bases and J gave up 7 bases, with 16 bases separating them. CDR1 SGHAT and CDR2 FQNNGV come from the germline V gene. The CDR3 runs 15 residues. The CDR3 coding sequence is TGTGCCAGCAGCTCCGTGAGGGCTAAAGGTGAAAAACTGTTTTTT. Its protein is CASSSVRAKGEKLFF.

This clonotype was counted only a few times. The J gene is TRBJ1-2, the V gene TRBV2, with 7 positions matching TRBD1. J was trimmed by 8 bases and V by 6 bases; bases with no gene match: 9. The germline gives CDR1 SNHLY, CDR2 FYNNEI. The CDR3 has 13 residues. The CDR3 DNA is TGTGCCAGCAGCCCGGGACAGTCGTTCGGCTACACCTTC. Protein sequence: CASSPGQSFGYTF.